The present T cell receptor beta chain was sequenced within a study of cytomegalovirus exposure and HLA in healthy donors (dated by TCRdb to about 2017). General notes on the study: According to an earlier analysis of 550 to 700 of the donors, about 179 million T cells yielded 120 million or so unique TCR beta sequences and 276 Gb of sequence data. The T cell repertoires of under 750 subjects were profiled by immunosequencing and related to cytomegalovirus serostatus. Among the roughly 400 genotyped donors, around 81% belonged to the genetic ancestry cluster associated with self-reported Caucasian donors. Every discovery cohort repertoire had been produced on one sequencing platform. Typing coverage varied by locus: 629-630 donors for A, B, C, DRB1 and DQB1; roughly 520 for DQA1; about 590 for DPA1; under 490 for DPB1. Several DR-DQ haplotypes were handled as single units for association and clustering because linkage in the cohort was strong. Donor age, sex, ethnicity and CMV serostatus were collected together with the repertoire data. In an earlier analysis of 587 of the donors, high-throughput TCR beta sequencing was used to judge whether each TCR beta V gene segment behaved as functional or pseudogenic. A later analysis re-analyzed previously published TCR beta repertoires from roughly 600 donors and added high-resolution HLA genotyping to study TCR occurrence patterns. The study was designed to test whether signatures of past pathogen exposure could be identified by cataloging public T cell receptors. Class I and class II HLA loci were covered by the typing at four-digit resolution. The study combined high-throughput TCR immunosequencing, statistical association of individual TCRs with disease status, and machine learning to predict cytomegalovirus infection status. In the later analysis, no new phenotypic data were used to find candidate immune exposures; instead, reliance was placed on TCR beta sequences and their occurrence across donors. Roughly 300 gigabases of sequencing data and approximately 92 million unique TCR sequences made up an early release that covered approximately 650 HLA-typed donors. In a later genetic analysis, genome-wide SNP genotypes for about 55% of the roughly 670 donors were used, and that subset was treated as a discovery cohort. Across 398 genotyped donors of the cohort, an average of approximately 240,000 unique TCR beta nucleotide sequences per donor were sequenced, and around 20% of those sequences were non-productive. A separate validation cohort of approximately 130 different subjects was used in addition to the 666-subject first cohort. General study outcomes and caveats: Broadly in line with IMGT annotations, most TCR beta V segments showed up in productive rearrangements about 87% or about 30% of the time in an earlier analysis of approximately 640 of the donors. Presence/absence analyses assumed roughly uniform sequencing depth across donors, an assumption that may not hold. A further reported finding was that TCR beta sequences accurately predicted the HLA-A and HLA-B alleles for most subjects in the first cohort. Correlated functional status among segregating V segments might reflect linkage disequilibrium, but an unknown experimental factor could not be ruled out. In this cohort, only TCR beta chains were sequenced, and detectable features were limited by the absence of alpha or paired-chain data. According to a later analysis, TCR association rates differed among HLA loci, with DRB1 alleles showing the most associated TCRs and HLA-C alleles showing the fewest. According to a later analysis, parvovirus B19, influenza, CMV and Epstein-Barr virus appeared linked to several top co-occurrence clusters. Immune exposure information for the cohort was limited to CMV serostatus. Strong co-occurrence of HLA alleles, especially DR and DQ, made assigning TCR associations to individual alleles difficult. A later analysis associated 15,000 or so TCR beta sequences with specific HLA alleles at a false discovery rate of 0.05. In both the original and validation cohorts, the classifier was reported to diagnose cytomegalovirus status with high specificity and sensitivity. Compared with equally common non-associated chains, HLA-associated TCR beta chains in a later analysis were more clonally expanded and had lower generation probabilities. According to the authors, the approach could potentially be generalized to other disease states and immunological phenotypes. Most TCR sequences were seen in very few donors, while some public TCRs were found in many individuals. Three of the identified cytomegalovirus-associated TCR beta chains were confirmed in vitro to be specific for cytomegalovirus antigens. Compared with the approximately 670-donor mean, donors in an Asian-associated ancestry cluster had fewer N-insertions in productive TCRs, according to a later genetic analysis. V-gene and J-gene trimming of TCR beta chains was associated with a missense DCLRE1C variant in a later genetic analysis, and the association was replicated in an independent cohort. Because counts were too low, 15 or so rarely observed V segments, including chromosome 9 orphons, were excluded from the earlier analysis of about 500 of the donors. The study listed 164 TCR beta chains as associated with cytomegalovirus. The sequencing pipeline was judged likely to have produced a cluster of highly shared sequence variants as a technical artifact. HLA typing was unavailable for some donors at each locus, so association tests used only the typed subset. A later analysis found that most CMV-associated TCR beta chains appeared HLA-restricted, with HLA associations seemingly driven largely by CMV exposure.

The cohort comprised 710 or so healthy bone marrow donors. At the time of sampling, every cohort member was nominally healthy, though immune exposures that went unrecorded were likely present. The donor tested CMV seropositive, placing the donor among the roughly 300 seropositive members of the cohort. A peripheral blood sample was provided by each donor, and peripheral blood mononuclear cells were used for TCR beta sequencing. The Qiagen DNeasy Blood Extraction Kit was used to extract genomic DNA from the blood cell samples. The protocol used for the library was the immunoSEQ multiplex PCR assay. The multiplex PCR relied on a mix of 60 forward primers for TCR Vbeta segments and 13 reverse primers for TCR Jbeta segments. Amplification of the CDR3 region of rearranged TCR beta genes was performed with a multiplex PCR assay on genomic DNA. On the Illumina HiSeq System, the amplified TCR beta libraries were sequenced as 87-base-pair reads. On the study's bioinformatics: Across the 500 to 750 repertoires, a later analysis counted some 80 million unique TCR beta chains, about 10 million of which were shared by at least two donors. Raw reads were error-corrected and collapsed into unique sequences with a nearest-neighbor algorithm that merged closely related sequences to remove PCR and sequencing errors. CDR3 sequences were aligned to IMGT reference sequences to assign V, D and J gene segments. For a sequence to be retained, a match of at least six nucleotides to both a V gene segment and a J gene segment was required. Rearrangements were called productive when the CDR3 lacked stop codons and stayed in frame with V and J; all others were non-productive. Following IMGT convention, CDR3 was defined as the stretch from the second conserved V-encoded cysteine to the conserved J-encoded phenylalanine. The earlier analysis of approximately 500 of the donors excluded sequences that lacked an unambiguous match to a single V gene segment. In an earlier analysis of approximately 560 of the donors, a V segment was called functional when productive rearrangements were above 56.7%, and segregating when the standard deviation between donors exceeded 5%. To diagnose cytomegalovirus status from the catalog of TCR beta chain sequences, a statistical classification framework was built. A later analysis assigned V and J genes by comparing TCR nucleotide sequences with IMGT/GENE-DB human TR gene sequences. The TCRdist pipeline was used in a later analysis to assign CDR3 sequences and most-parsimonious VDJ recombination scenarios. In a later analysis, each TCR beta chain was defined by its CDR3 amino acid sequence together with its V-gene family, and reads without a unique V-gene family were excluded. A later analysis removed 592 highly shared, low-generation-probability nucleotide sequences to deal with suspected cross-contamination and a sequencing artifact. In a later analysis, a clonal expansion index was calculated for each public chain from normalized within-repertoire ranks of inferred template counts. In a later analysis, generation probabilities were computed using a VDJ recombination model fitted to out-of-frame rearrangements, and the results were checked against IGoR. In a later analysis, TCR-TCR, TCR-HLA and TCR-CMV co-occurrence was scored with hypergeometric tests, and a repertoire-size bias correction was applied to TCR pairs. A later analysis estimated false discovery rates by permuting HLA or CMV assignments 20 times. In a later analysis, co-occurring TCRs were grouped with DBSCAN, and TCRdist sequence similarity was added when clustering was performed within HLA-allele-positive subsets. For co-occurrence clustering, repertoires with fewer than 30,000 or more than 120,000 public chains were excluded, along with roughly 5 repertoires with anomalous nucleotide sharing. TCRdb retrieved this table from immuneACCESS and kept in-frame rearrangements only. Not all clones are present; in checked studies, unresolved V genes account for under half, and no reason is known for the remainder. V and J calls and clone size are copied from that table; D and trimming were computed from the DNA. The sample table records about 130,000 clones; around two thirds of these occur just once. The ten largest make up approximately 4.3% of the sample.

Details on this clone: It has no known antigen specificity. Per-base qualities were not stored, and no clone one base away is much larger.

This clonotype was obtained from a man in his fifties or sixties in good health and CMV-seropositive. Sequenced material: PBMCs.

The CDR3 protein sequence reads: CASSRTYNQPQHF. The DNA sequence is as follows: TGTGCCAGCAGTAGGACATACAATCAGCCCCAGCATTTT. The chain couples TRBV6-5 to TRBJ1-5; TRBD1 is perhaps the D gene, given 5 matching bases. Spanning cysteine to phenylalanine, the CDR3 consists of 13 amino acids. The kept DNA is CDR3 alone, 39 bases in frame from the first base. As encoded in the germline V gene, CDR1 is MNHEY while CDR2 is SVGAGI. The junction carries 8 bases between V and J, which are trimmed by 5 bases and 3 bases respectively.